This T cell receptor (beta chain) was identified during a study of post-analysis software for immune sequencing data (dated by TCRdb to between 2015 and 2017). With respect to the entire study: The recorded disease courses included relapsing-remitting, secondary progressive and progressive-relapsing multiple sclerosis, and some patients had no subtype annotation. Patient repertoires were compared against roughly 11 previously published healthy control repertoires from donors aged roughly 6 to 28 years. A subset of samples was prepared in parallel using single-end sample barcoding, then pooled and co-amplified after Illumina adapter ligation.

Library construction relied on PCR. For sequencing, an Illumina HiSeq 2500 was employed. To reduce PCR and sequencing biases, unique molecular identifiers were incorporated into the TCR beta cDNA libraries. Per 1 to 10 million input T cells, roughly 500,000 cDNA molecules were obtained, such that each molecule approximated one T cell. The same protocol used for the earlier healthy control dataset was applied to prepare and sequence the patient libraries. Samples belonging to the same batch were prepared together, multiplexed and sequenced on a shared HiSeq lane. Turning to the authors' computational methods: MIGEC was used to process the raw barcoded reads, and molecular identifier groups with only a single read were discarded before consensus assembly and CDR3 extraction. Clonotype tables were post-analysed with VDJtools, normalizing diversity by down-sampling all datasets to the smallest sample size. In repertoire overlap clustering, CDR3 amino acid sequences, but not nucleotide sequences, were matched to correct batch-related cross-sample contamination. The public reads were quality trimmed at Q25 with fastp and then assembled into clones with MiXCR by TCRdb, keeping productive beta chains. One record per CDR3 amino acid sequence lists the most common genes and DNA. The V and J calls here are based on TCRdb, not the publication. The sample table contains approximately 730,000 distinct CDR3 sequences; only one count was recorded for around 42% of them. Roughly 4.9% of the sample is in the top ten clones.

TCR beta repertoires were profiled from peripheral blood of 13 young patients with multiple sclerosis to demonstrate the VDJtools post-analysis software. The multiple sclerosis patients were children and adolescents between roughly 6 and 16 years of age. Of note for this clonotype: No cognate antigen has been identified for it. No base qualities exist here, and no much larger clone lies one base off it.

General conclusions and limits of the study: Multiple sclerosis patients had significantly lower normalized Chao1 diversity than controls, a result that suggests substantial peripheral T-cell clonal expansion. The multiple sclerosis patient group was slightly younger than the control group. Direct clustering with F measure showed strong co-clustering of samples prepared in the same batch, prompting a batch-effect correction. Patients showed significantly higher frequencies than controls for roughly 5 TRBV segments, among them TRBV5-6, TRBV5-1 and TRBV20-1.

The V end loses 8 bases and the J end loses 5 bases, and a stretch of 18 bases separates them. Taken from cysteine to phenylalanine, the CDR3 has 14 residues. Just the 42-base CDR3 DNA is kept, in frame starting at base 1. The chain links TRBV12-3 or TRBV12-4 with TRBJ1-2; too little of a D gene remains to name it. The sequence was obtained from a girl aged 5 to 17 with multiple sclerosis. The source material was blood. The CDR3 sequence is CASVSGVPGYGYTF. The base sequence is TGTGCCAGCGTCTCGGGTGTCCCGGGGTATGGCTACACCTTC.